This TCR beta chain was obtained from a study of cytomegalovirus exposure and HLA in healthy donors. Worth noting for this clone: Its antigen is as yet unknown.

TCRdb's copy holds only in-frame clones and misses some; the assay was immunoSEQ multiplex PCR. The repertoire consists of approximately 160,000 clones, with less than 90% occurring once and the leading ten covering approximately 2.4%. Study outcomes and limitations: The study found most TCR sequences rare, yet found some public TCRs in many donors.

This TCR was recovered from a woman between 18 and 29 years old in good health and CMV-seronegative. The sequenced sample was PBMCs.

The CDR3 DNA reads as TGTGCCAGATCCACACTCTTCTCTGGGACAGCCCCCCCCTACGAGCAGTACTTC. Protein sequence: CARSTLFSGTAPPYEQYF. The chain has TRBV7-5 and TRBJ2-7; TRBD1 is taken as the D call from the table, unchecked against the DNA. TRBV7-5 is a known pseudogene. CDR3 size: 18 residues.